A single sample gave rise to the 25 T cell receptor beta chains below, sequenced in a study of blood T cells in healthy people across ages. Alongside a J-beta primer mix, a sample-barcoded 5' primer served in a second PCR lasting 7 to 11 cycles. Each CDR3 protein gets one entry after TCRdb re-called the 5' RACE reads with MiXCR. This table holds 500,000 to 550,000 distinct CDR3 sequences, about 24% found once. These data also featured in a second study, about T cells of mothers and their children.

Material for sequencing was blood. All receptors derive from a boy aged 5 to 17 in good health.

This clonotype has more than one count but fewer than ten. The rearrangement joins TRBV29-1 to TRBJ2-5; TRBD1 matches 10 bases. V was clipped by 5 bases and J by 1 base; unmatched bases: 7. The CDR3 is made up of 15 amino acids. Germline V lookup: CDR1 SQVTM, CDR2 ANQGSEA. This chain's CDR3 is CSVLWDRGAQETQYF. CDR3 coding DNA: TGCAGCGTTCTCTGGGACAGGGGAGCCCAAGAGACCCAGTACTTC.

This clonotype has just a few counts. V and J are TRBV7-2 and TRBJ1-1; the D is unclear. Germline loops: CDR1 SGHTA, CDR2 FQGNSA. V was trimmed by 5 bases and J by 0 bases, leaving 16 bases between them. The CDR3 consists of 16 residues. DNA for the CDR3: TGTGCCAGCAGCGACGATTGGGGTAGTGTGAACACTGAAGCTTTCTTT. It yields the protein CASSDDWGSVNTEAFF.

V usage is TRBV2 and J usage is TRBJ2-5; a weak D match, TRBD2 (7 bases). The germline V gene encodes CDR1 SNHLY and CDR2 FYNNEI. This CDR3 has 14 amino acids. V gave up 4 bases and J gave up 4 bases, with 13 bases separating them. CDR3 in amino acids: CASSGGGALETQYF. The CDR3 DNA reads as TGTGCCAGCAGTGGGGGGGGGGCCCTAGAGACCCAGTACTTC.

J is TRBJ1-1 and V is TRBV4-3; the D is unclear. V gave up 4 bases and J gave up 3 bases, with 15 bases separating them. Germline V gene data show CDR1 as LGHNA and CDR2 as YSLEER. The CDR3 runs 15 residues. The DNA of the CDR3 is TGCGCCAGCAGCCCCTCAAGTGGCGGATACACTGAAGCTTTCTTT. Encoded protein: CASSPSSGGYTEAFF.

There are a few counts of this clonotype. This sequence joins TRBV2 and TRBJ2-5; 9 bases map to TRBD1. J was trimmed by 5 bases and V by 4 bases; bases with no gene match: 8. The germline V gene encodes CDR1 SNHLY and CDR2 FYNNEI. The CDR3 runs 15 residues. In nucleotides, the CDR3 is TGTGCCAGCAGTGCCGGGACAGACAGGGGGGAGACCCAGTACTTC. This translates into CASSAGTDRGETQYF.

This clonotype has only one observation. The chain couples TRBV5-1 to TRBJ2-7; perhaps TRBD2 as D (6 bases). CDR1 and CDR2 from the germline V gene are SGHRS and YFSETQ. The V end was cut by 4 bases, the J end by 6 bases, with 11 bases between. This CDR3 is 12 amino acids long. Here the CDR3 reads CASSRETTEQYF. Written as DNA, the CDR3 is TGCGCCAGCAGCCGGGAGACCACCGAGCAGTACTTC.

The gene calls are TRBV25-1 and TRBJ1-2, with 9 positions matching TRBD1. Germline loops: CDR1 MGHDK, CDR2 SYGVNS. Unmatched junction bases numbered 7, after V lost 3 bases and J lost 5 bases. The CDR3 covers 15 residues. DNA of the CDR3: TGTGCCAGCAGTGAGCCCTCGGGACAGGGTTATGGCTACACCTTC. It specifies CASSEPSGQGYGYTF.

This clonotype turned up a few times. The chain combines TRBV20-1 with TRBJ2-5; D not resolved. The CDR3 contains 10 residues. Looked up from germline, CDR1 is DFQATT and CDR2 is SNEGSKA (reference sequence). V was shortened by 6 bases and J by 5 bases, with 7 bases between the two germline ends. The CDR3 DNA reads TGCAGTGCGGTTAGGGAGACCCAGTACTTC. Translated, it gives CSAVRETQYF.

The chain employs TRBV12-3 or TRBV12-4 and TRBJ1-4, with D possibly TRBD1 on 5 matching bases. The CDR3 loop spans 16 amino acids. Trimming removed 2 bases from V and 5 bases from J, with 15 bases in between. CDR3 sequence: CASSLRGGDQNEKLFF. The CDR3 nucleotides are TGTGCCAGCAGTTTACGCGGGGGGGACCAGAATGAAAAACTGTTTTTT.

In the case of this clonotype: Because the CDR3's place on the DNA is in doubt, the DNA is left out and the CDR3 is given as listed by TCRdb. This rearrangement joins TRBV7-5 to TRBJ1-2. TRBV7-5 is a pseudogene. The CDR3 spans 17 residues, counting both ends. CDR3 residues: CISVSEARLNSGYGYTF.

V is TRBV6-2 or TRBV6-3 and J is TRBJ2-1, with 9 positions matching TRBD1. The germline V gene encodes CDR1 MNHEY and CDR2 SVGEGT. V was pared by 6 bases and J by 9 bases, with 18 bases of the junction left unmatched. The CDR3 contains 17 residues. The CDR3 protein is CASSQGGGTGYLFEQFF. The CDR3 DNA reads TGTGCCAGCAGCCAGGGGGGCGGGACAGGGTATCTGTTTGAGCAGTTCTTC.

The rearrangement uses TRBV30 and TRBJ1-6; possibly TRBD1 for D (6 bases). There are 16 residues in the CDR3. V was shortened by 0 bases and J by 6 bases, with 15 bases between the two germline ends. Germline lookup yields CDR1 GTSNPN and CDR2 SVGIG (reference sequence). Here the CDR3 reads CAWSVQPRQVNSPLHF. CDR3 bases: TGTGCCTGGAGTGTACAGCCGCGACAGGTTAATTCACCCCTCCACTTT.

The V and J genes are TRBV20-1 and TRBJ2-7; TRBD2 matches at 7 bases. This CDR3 is built from 13 residues. The junction had 5 bases not matched to a gene; V was cut back by 6 bases and J by 0 bases. Germline V gene sequence: CDR1 DFQATT, CDR2 SNEGSKA (reference sequence). The CDR3 nucleotides are TGCAGTGCCGGCGGGACTAACTCCTACGAGCAGTACTTC. Translating gives CSAGGTNSYEQYF.

The chain couples TRBV14 to TRBJ1-2; 9 bases map to TRBD1. The CDR3 extends over 15 amino acids. The J segment lost 6 bases and the V segment lost 2 bases, leaving 7 bases of the junction unmatched. Germline V gene lookup returns CDR1 SGHDN and CDR2 FVKESK. DNA of the CDR3: TGTGCCAGCAGCCAATCTCGGGACAGGGAGAATGGCTACACCTTC. It specifies CASSQSRDRENGYTF. The full variable domain, with the rest looked up from reference TRBV14 and TRBJ1-2, is EAGVTQFPSHSVIEKGQTVTLRCDPISGHDNLYWYRRVMGKEIKFLLHFVKESKQDESGMPNNRFLAERTGGTYSTLKVQPAELEDSGVYFCASSQSRDRENGYTFGSGTRLTVV.

There are a few counts of this clonotype. The rearrangement links TRBV24-1 to TRBJ1-1, with TRBD1 matching 7 bases. The junction had 10 bases not matched to a gene; V was cut back by 6 bases and J by 7 bases. CDR3 length equals 14 residues. Germline V gene data show CDR1 as KGHDR and CDR2 as SFDVKD. In nucleotides, the CDR3 is TGTGCCACCAGTATAAGACAGGGCCGAAGTGAAGCTTTCTTT. Amino acids: CATSIRQGRSEAFF.

For this clonotype: At one end, the junction sequence differs from germline, possibly due to a read error. V gene TRBV6-2 or TRBV6-3 combines with J gene TRBJ2-5; 8 positions agree with TRBD2. The end of the DNA fits TRBJ2-1 better, so the J call may be wrong. Germline CDR1 reads MNHEY; CDR2 reads SVGEGT. The CDR3 is 17 amino acids. The CDR3 coding sequence is TGTGCCTGCAGCCCGCTTCGGGGGGGTTCAAAGTTAAATGAGCAGTTCTTC. This translates into CACSPLRGGSKLNEQFF.

This clonotype was seen a handful of times. J is TRBJ2-5 and V is TRBV7-2; 15 nucleotides line up with TRBD2. V dropped 4 bases and J dropped 6; count of bases not matched to a gene: 9. The CDR3 is 17 amino acids. The germline CDR1 and CDR2 sequences are SGHTA and FQGNSA. In DNA, the CDR3 is TGTGCCAGCAGCTCCTCGGGACTAGCGGGGGGTAGAAAGACCCAGTACTTC. Translated, it gives CASSSSGLAGGRKTQYF.

This clonotype has only a few counts. V usage is TRBV28 and J usage is TRBJ2-7, with 9 nucleotides matching TRBD2. V was clipped by 3 bases and J by 9 bases; unmatched bases: 6. CDR1 and CDR2 (germline): MDHEN, SYDVKM. This CDR3 contains 13 residues. DNA of the CDR3: TGTGCCAGCAGTTTCCCCGGGCGGGAGGGGCAGTACTTC. As protein: CASSFPGREGQYF.

In its sample, this clonotype was seen a few times. Relative to the germline gene, one junction end is altered; a read error may explain this. V usage is TRBV18 and J usage is TRBJ2-7; 8 bases agree with TRBD2. This CDR3 region has 14 residues. Per germline, CDR1 KGHSH and CDR2 LQKENI. The CDR3 here is CASPPERGSYEQYF. The CDR3 bases are TGTGCCAGCCCACCAGAGCGGGGGTCCTACGAGCAGTACTTC.

This clonotype was detected only a few times. The chain employs TRBV7-3 and TRBJ2-5; 10 bases are a match to TRBD2. The CDR3 has 15 amino acids. Trimming took 2 bases from V and 4 from J; bases not matched to a gene: 4. The germline V gene encodes CDR1 SGHTA and CDR2 FQGTGA. CDR3 sequence (DNA): TGTGCCAGCAGCTTAGGACTAGCGGTAGCAGAGACCCAGTACTTC. Its translation is CASSLGLAVAETQYF. The variable domain in full, completed from reference TRBV7-3 and TRBJ2-5, reads GAGVSQTPSNKVTEKGKYVELRCDPISGHTALYWYRQSLGQGPEFLIYFQGTGAADDSGLPNDRFFAVRPEGSVSTLKIQRTERGDSAVYLCASSLGLAVAETQYFGPGTRLLVL.

This chain links TRBV7-2 with TRBJ1-5; maybe TRBD1 (5 bases). The length of the CDR3 is 14 residues. Germline assignment: CDR1 SGHTA and CDR2 FQGNSA. V lost 1 base, J lost 3 bases, and 7 bases lay in between. For the CDR3, the DNA is TGTGCCAGCAGCTTAGGACAGATCAATCAGCCCCAGCATTTT. Amino acid sequence: CASSLGQINQPQHF.

This clonotype was counted at least ten times. The chain combines TRBV12-3 or TRBV12-4 with TRBJ2-7, with D perhaps TRBD1 (6 bases). This CDR3 is 15 amino acids long. V lost 6 bases, J lost 4 bases, and 19 bases lay in between. The CDR3 sequence is CASSFGQGLTYEQYF. CDR3 bases: TGTGCCAGCAGCTTCGGGCAGGGGCTTACATACGAGCAGTACTTC.

This rearrangement joins TRBV7-8 to TRBJ2-5; D is ambiguous. CDR1 is SGHVS and CDR2 is FQNEAQ in the germline V gene. CDR3 length equals 15 residues. V was clipped by 5 bases and J by 5 bases, with 18 bases between them. CDR3 protein: CASSLSAYGRETQYF. The DNA for the CDR3 is TGTGCCAGCAGCCTATCAGCGTACGGCCGGGAGACCCAGTACTTC.

A few counts support this clonotype. The J gene is TRBJ2-5, the V gene TRBV7-8, with 11 nucleotides matching TRBD2. J gave up 3 bases and V 3 bases, and 9 bases lay outside the gene matches. Germline lookup yields CDR1 SGHVS and CDR2 FQNEAQ. The CDR3 is made up of 17 amino acids. DNA for the CDR3: TGTGCCAGCAGCTTTCCCGGGAGACTAGCGGGGAAAGAGACCCAGTACTTC. Protein: CASSFPGRLAGKETQYF.

A few counts support this clonotype. V is TRBV25-1 and J is TRBJ2-5; D not resolved. The better agreement between TRBJ2-1 and the DNA end casts doubt on the J call. Per the germline V gene, CDR1 is MGHDK and CDR2 is SYGVNS. CDR3 length: 15 amino acids. CDR3 sequence reads: CASSEISYGVDQQFF. CDR3 in DNA: TGTGCCAGCAGTGAAATAAGTTACGGAGTCGATCAGCAGTTCTTC.